The entry below gives a single T cell receptor beta chain sequence along with its context. The data derive from a study of blood T cell repertoires in COVID-19. Sequenced by immunoSEQ multiplex PCR; TCRdb stores in-frame clones only, minus some. This sample has over 75,000 clones, with approximately 90% found just once. V gave up 2 bases and J gave up 7 bases; unmatched junction bases: 2. CDR3 length: 13 residues. The origin of this receptor is a human donor with COVID-19, enrolled during active disease. The donor label of this sample is uncertain. This chain joins TRBV12-3 or TRBV12-4 and TRBJ1-5; 7 nucleotides line up with TRBD1. Source material: peripheral blood. DNA of the CDR3: TGTGCCAGCAGTTTACTCAGGGGGCAGCCCCAGCATTTT. Protein sequence: CASSLLRGQPQHF.